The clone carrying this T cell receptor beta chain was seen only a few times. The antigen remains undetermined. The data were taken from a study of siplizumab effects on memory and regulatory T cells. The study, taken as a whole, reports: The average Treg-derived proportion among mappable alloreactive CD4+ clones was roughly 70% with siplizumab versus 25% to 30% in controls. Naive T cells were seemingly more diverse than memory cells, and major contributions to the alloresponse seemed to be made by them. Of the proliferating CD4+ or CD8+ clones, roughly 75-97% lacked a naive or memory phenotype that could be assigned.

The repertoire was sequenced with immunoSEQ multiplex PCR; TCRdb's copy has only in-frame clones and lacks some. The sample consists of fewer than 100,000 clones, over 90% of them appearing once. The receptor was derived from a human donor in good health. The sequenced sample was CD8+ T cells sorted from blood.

CDR3 DNA: TGCAGTGCAGGGAATTACGAGCAGTACTTC. As protein: CSAGNYEQYF. This chain connects TRBV20-1 to TRBJ2-7; no firm D call. This CDR3 is built from 10 residues. V was shortened by 6 bases and J by 4 bases, with 7 bases between the two germline ends. CDR1 DFQATT and CDR2 SNEGSKA come from the germline V gene (reference sequence).